A selection of T cell receptor beta chains follows, all from one sample in a study of OX40 agonist ivuxolimab in advanced cancers. Sequenced by immunoSEQ multiplex PCR; TCRdb stores in-frame clones only, minus some. The table lists around 40,000 clones, roughly 86% of them singletons, with 0.38% in the top ten. The sequenced sample was CD4+ or CD8+ T cells sorted from blood, obtained in a trial of the OX40 agonist ivuxolimab. The receptors were sampled from an adult with an advanced solid tumor such as melanoma, head and neck, liver or kidney cancer. The CDR3 runs from the conserved cysteine through the conserved F or W. D genes are given only for firm matches. The size of a clone is reported for some rows only, either as once, few or many, or as a class for expanded clones.

size: NA
D: NA
J: TRBJ1-6
V: TRBV5-1
CDR3: CASSGGTVNNSPLHF
DNA: TGCGCCAGCAGCGGAGGGACGGTCAATAATTCACCCCTCCACTTT

size: once
D: TRBD2
J: TRBJ2-1
V: TRBV6-6
CDR3: CASRLAGEYEQFF
DNA: TGTGCCAGCAGACTAGCGGGAGAGTATGAGCAGTTCTTC

size: NA
D: TRBD1
J: TRBJ1-6
V: TRBV28
CDR3: CASREDTGGAYSPLHF
DNA: TGTGCCAGCAGGGAAGATACAGGGGGCGCTTACTCACCCCTCCACTTT

size: NA
D: TRBD2
J: TRBJ2-3
V: TRBV7-3
CDR3: CASSSGGRTDTQYF
DNA: TGTGCCAGCAGCTCGGGGGGGCGCACAGATACACAGTATTTT

size: NA
D: NA
J: TRBJ1-6
V: TRBV5-8
CDR3: CASSLQGEGSPLHF
DNA: TGTGCCAGCAGCTTGCAGGGAGAAGGATCACCCCTCCACTTT

size: NA
D: NA
J: TRBJ2-6
V: TRBV30
CDR3: CAWSVLGIGSGANVLTF
DNA: TGTGCCTGGAGTGTACTGGGCATCGGATCTGGGGCCAACGTCCTGACTTTC

size: NA
D: NA
J: TRBJ1-4
V: TRBV4-3
CDR3: CASSQDPPQGRNEKLFF
DNA: TGCGCCAGCAGCCAAGATCCCCCACAGGGTCGGAATGAAAAACTGTTTTTT

size: NA
D: TRBD1
J: TRBJ1-1
V: TRBV28
CDR3: CASCVQGMNTEAFF
DNA: TGTGCCAGCTGTGTACAGGGGATGAACACTGAAGCTTTCTTT

size: NA
D: NA
J: TRBJ2-1
V: TRBV2
CDR3: CASSEGNSWGNEQFF
DNA: TGTGCCAGCAGTGAAGGGAACAGTTGGGGGAATGAGCAGTTCTTC

size: few
D: NA
J: TRBJ1-1
V: TRBV5-1
CDR3: CASMVVGNTEAFF
DNA: TGCGCCAGCATGGTGGTTGGGAACACTGAAGCTTTCTTT

size: NA
D: NA
J: TRBJ2-1
V: TRBV7-6
CDR3: CASSPREYNEQFF
DNA: TGTGCCAGCAGCCCACGAGAATACAATGAGCAGTTCTTC

size: once
D: TRBD2
J: TRBJ2-1
V: TRBV9
CDR3: CASSVVGSGGADEQFF
DNA: TGTGCCAGCAGCGTAGTCGGTAGCGGGGGGGCTGATGAGCAGTTCTTC

size: NA
D: TRBD1
J: TRBJ2-3
V: TRBV5-6
CDR3: CASSAGTGDTDTQYF
DNA: TGTGCCAGCAGCGCCGGGACAGGGGACACAGATACGCAGTATTTT

size: NA
D: NA
J: TRBJ2-5
V: TRBV2
CDR3: CASRSSVQETQYF
DNA: TGTGCCAGCAGGTCTAGCGTCCAAGAGACCCAGTACTTC

size: NA
D: TRBD1
J: TRBJ1-2
V: TRBV6-5
CDR3: CASSSRQGNYGYTF
DNA: TGTGCCAGCAGTTCCCGACAGGGCAACTATGGCTACACCTTC

size: once
D: TRBD1
J: TRBJ2-3
V: TRBV28
CDR3: CASKTPGQGSDTQYF
DNA: TGTGCCAGCAAAACTCCGGGACAGGGCTCAGATACGCAGTATTTT

size: NA
D: TRBD1
J: TRBJ1-6
V: TRBV2
CDR3: CASMGTGDSPLHF
DNA: TGTGCCAGCATGGGGACAGGGGATTCACCCCTCCACTTT

size: NA
D: NA
J: TRBJ1-2
V: TRBV5-1
CDR3: CASSLDTHSFYGYTF
DNA: TGCGCCAGCAGCTTGGATACGCACAGCTTCTATGGCTACACCTTC

size: NA
D: NA
J: TRBJ1-2
V: TRBV15
CDR3: CATSRGRSSNYGYTF
DNA: TGTGCCACCAGCAGAGGAAGATCCTCTAACTATGGCTACACCTTC

size: NA
D: NA
J: TRBJ2-4
V: TRBV2
CDR3: CASFTQGAKNIQYF
DNA: TGTGCCAGTTTCACCCAGGGGGCCAAAAACATTCAGTACTTC

size: few
D: NA
J: TRBJ2-7
V: TRBV2
CDR3: CASSWGVNVGEQYF
DNA: TGTGCCAGCAGTTGGGGTGTCAACGTGGGCGAGCAGTACTTC

size: NA
D: NA
J: TRBJ2-1
V: TRBV28
CDR3: CASSLKGRGQTENEQFF
DNA: TGTGCCAGCAGTTTAAAGGGCCGAGGCCAGACAGAGAATGAGCAGTTCTTC

size: NA
D: TRBD1
J: TRBJ2-3
V: TRBV2
CDR3: CASSGRTGEDTQYF
DNA: TGTGCCAGCAGTGGCAGGACAGGGGAAGATACGCAGTATTTT

size: NA
D: NA
J: TRBJ2-3
V: TRBV5-1
CDR3: CASSLDSKEADTQYF
DNA: TGCGCCAGCAGCTTGGACTCCAAGGAGGCAGATACGCAGTATTTT

size: NA
D: NA
J: TRBJ2-1
V: TRBV30
CDR3: CAWSVMGWGGVDNEQFF
DNA: TGTGCCTGGAGTGTAATGGGTTGGGGTGGCGTCGACAATGAGCAGTTCTTC

size: once
D: TRBD2
J: TRBJ2-5
V: TRBV5-1
CDR3: CASSLSSGRGETQYF
DNA: TGCGCCAGCAGCTTGAGTAGCGGGAGGGGAGAGACCCAGTACTTC

size: NA
D: NA
J: TRBJ2-2
V: TRBV21-1
CDR3: CASSWGHTGELFF
DNA: TGTGCCAGCTCTTGGGGTCACACCGGGGAGCTGTTTTTT

size: NA
D: NA
J: TRBJ2-3
V: TRBV5-6
CDR3: CASSSGESTDTQYF
DNA: TGTGCCAGCAGCTCCGGGGAAAGCACAGATACGCAGTATTTT

size: few
D: NA
J: TRBJ1-1
V: TRBV29-1
CDR3: CSVRSRNTEAFF
DNA: TGCAGCGTTCGTTCGCGGAACACTGAAGCTTTCTTT

size: NA
D: NA
J: TRBJ1-2
V: TRBV7-8
CDR3: CASSLGTSTGYGYTF
DNA: TGTGCCAGCAGCTTAGGGACCTCAACGGGCTATGGCTACACCTTC

size: few
D: NA
J: TRBJ2-3
V: TRBV6-6
CDR3: CASTRPSTDTQYF
DNA: TGTGCCAGCACCCGACCCAGCACAGATACGCAGTATTTT

size: NA
D: NA
J: TRBJ2-2
V: TRBV5-1
CDR3: CASAAAGYTGELFF
DNA: TGCGCCAGCGCCGCGGCGGGGTACACCGGGGAGCTGTTTTTT

size: NA
D: NA
J: TRBJ2-1
V: TRBV7-6
CDR3: CASSLAHNQYNEQFF
DNA: TGTGCCAGCAGCTTAGCGCATAATCAATACAATGAGCAGTTCTTC

size: NA
D: TRBD2
J: TRBJ2-2
V: TRBV7-9
CDR3: CASRLAGVTTGELFF
DNA: TGTGCCAGCAGACTAGCGGGAGTTACGACCGGGGAGCTGTTTTTT

size: NA
D: NA
J: TRBJ2-7
V: TRBV19
CDR3: CASKDGPYEQYF
DNA: TGTGCCAGTAAGGATGGGCCCTACGAGCAGTACTTC